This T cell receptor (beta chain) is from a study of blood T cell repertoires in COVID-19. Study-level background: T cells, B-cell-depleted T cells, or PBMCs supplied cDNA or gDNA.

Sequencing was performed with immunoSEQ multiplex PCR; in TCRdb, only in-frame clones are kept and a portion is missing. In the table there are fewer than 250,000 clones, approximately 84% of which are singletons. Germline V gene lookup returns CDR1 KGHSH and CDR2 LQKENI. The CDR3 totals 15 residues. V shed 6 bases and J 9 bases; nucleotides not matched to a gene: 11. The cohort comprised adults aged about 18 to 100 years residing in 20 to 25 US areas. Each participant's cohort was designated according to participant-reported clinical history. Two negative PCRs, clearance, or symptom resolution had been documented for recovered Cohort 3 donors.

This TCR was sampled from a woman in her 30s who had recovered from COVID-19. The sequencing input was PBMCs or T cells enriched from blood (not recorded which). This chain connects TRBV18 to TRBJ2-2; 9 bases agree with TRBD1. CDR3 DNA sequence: TGTGCCAGCTCTCCGCCGGGACAGGGTCTCTGGGAGCTGTTTTTT. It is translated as CASSPPGQGLWELFF.